A selection of T cell receptor beta chains follows, all from one sample in a study of identical twins' blood T cells. TCRdb recomputed calls from the 5' RACE reads with MiXCR, one row per CDR3 protein. The sample lists 350,000 to 450,000 distinct CDR3 sequences, roughly 31% occurring once. The sample was PBMCs. These TCRs come from a woman aged 18 to 55 in good health. Each CDR3 is given with its conserved first and last residue. Each record gives: clone size, J gene, V gene, D gene, CDR3 DNA, CDR3 protein. The D gene is left open where the match is weak. Clone size appears in some rows only: once, few, many, or a class for an expanded clone.

NA,TRBJ2-3,TRBV9,NA,TGTGCCAGCAGCGTAGGATCTAGCACAGATACGCAGTATTTT,CASSVGSSTDTQYF
many,TRBJ1-2,TRBV29-1,NA,TGCAGCGTTGAGGAGGGCCGCCTCTATGGCTACACCTTC,CSVEEGRLYGYTF
NA,TRBJ1-1,TRBV7-9,NA,TGTGCCAGCAGCAAAAACGGACAGATTCTCGACACTGAAGCTTTCTTT,CASSKNGQILDTEAFF
NA,TRBJ2-3,TRBV19,TRBD1,TGTGCCAGTAGTATCGTGGGACAGGGCGCCGGTACGCAGTATTTT,CASSIVGQGAGTQYF
NA,TRBJ1-1,TRBV7-9,NA,TGTGCCAGCAGCTTAGAGGGAGGGGGCACTGAAGCTTTCTTT,CASSLEGGGTEAFF
NA,TRBJ2-2,TRBV6-1,TRBD1,TGTGCCGGCAGCGGACAGGGATTCGGGACCGGGGAGCTGTTTTTT,CAGSGQGFGTGELFF
NA,TRBJ2-1,TRBV3-1,TRBD2,TGTGCCAGCAGCCGCGGGACTAGCGGGAGATCAGAGATCTTC,CASSRGTSGRSEIF
NA,TRBJ1-1,TRBV11-2,TRBD1,TGTGCCAGCAGCTCAACAGGACAGGTCTCGGTCGGAGGGGCTTTCTTT,CASSSTGQVSVGGAFF
NA,TRBJ1-1,TRBV10-3,TRBD1,TGTGCCATCAGGTTCGACAGGGAAAGGGCTGAAGCTTTCTTT,CAIRFDRERAEAFF
NA,TRBJ2-7,TRBV7-9,NA,TGTGCCAGCAGCTCAAACAAGATCCTCTACGAGCAGTACTTC,CASSSNKILYEQYF
many,TRBJ1-5,TRBV20-1,NA,TGCAGTGCTAGAGTCGGCGACTCAGGCAATCAGCCCCAGCATTTT,CSARVGDSGNQPQHF
many,TRBJ1-1,TRBV6-6,NA,TGTGCCAGCAGCCAGGGGTCCGGCACTGAAGCTTTCTTT,CASSQGSGTEAFF
few,TRBJ2-5,TRBV20-1,NA,TGCAGTGCTAGAGATCTCCAGGGTATGAAGACCCAGTACTTC,CSARDLQGMKTQYF
few,TRBJ1-2,TRBV5-1,TRBD1,TGCGCCAGTACTCCGGGACAGGTCTATGGCTACACCTTC,CASTPGQVYGYTF
few,TRBJ2-3,TRBV3-1,NA,TGTGCCAGCAGCCGCCGCACAGCCCGTGCCACAGATACGCAGTATTTT,CASSRRTARATDTQYF
NA,TRBJ1-5,TRBV5-6,TRBD1,TGTGCCAGCAGCCGACAGGGGAGCAATCAGCCCCGGCATTTT,CASSRQGSNQPRHF
few,TRBJ2-1,TRBV12-3/TRBV12-4,TRBD2,TGTGCCAGCAGTTTAAGTTGGGGACTAGCGCGCAATGAGCAGTTCTTC,CASSLSWGLARNEQFF
NA,TRBJ1-1,TRBV25-1,NA,TGTGCCAGCAGGAAAGACGGGACGGTTCGAACTGAAGCTTTCTTT,CASRKDGTVRTEAFF
few,TRBJ2-7,TRBV10-3,NA,TGTGCCATCAGTGACGGCGTATCCTACGAGCAGTACTTC,CAISDGVSYEQYF
many,TRBJ1-2,TRBV10-3,NA,TGTGCCATCAGTGTGGGGGGGCAAGAAGGCTACACCTTC,CAISVGGQEGYTF
NA,TRBJ2-1,TRBV23-1,NA,TGCGCCAGAAGGGGTGAGCAGTTCTTC,CARRGEQFF
few,TRBJ2-7,TRBV4-2,NA,TGTGCCAGCAGCCAAGATGATACCTACGAGCAGTACTTC,CASSQDDTYEQYF
few,TRBJ2-4,TRBV6-2/TRBV6-3,NA,TGTGCCAGCAGTCCCCCCCCCTTGCAGGCCCTGGACATTCAGTACTTC,CASSPPPLQALDIQYF
NA,TRBJ1-3,TRBV20-1,NA,TGCAGTGCTAGAGCCGTGGGCTCTGGAAACACCATATATTTT,CSARAVGSGNTIYF
few,TRBJ1-5,TRBV5-1,NA,TGCGCCAGCAGCTTGGTCGGCGATTTTGGTCAGCCCCAGCATTTT,CASSLVGDFGQPQHF
many,TRBJ1-5,TRBV30,TRBD1,TGTGCCTGGGCCACAGGGGGAAATCAGCCCCAGCATTTT,CAWATGGNQPQHF
few,TRBJ1-1,TRBV7-2,NA,TGTGCCAGCAGCTTAGTGGTCCTGAACACTGAAGCTTTCTTT,CASSLVVLNTEAFF
once,TRBJ1-2,TRBV4-3,TRBD1,TGCGCCAGCAGCCGCCCGGGACAGGGGGCACCCTATGGCTACACCTTC,CASSRPGQGAPYGYTF
few,TRBJ1-1,TRBV6-2/TRBV6-3,TRBD1,TGTGCCAGCAGCCCTACCGGGACAGGGTCTCCTGAAGCTTTCTTT,CASSPTGTGSPEAFF
NA,TRBJ2-2,TRBV20-1,NA,TGCAGTGCTCGCCAGGGAATCAACACCGGGGAGCTGTTTTTT,CSARQGINTGELFF
few,TRBJ1-2,TRBV28,NA,TGTGCCAGCAGTTTAAGACCGATACACGGCTACACCTTC,CASSLRPIHGYTF
NA,TRBJ2-2,TRBV6-5,TRBD2,TGTGCCAGCAGCTCCGGACTAGCGGGGAGAACCGGGGAGCTGTTTTTT,CASSSGLAGRTGELFF
NA,TRBJ2-3,TRBV7-3,TRBD2,TGTGCCAGCAGCCCAGGGACTAGTTCAGATACGCAGTATTTT,CASSPGTSSDTQYF
once,TRBJ1-2,TRBV19,NA,TGTGCCAGTAGTATGGCAGGCTATGGCTACACCTTC,CASSMAGYGYTF
NA,TRBJ2-2,TRBV20-1,TRBD1,TGCAGTGCAAGAGACAGGGGACCGACCAACACCGGGGAGCTGTTTTTT,CSARDRGPTNTGELFF
few,TRBJ1-2,TRBV6-6,TRBD1,TGTGCCAGCAGTTACATCTCGCCCGGGACAGGGGGTTCCTACACCTTC,CASSYISPGTGGSYTF
NA,TRBJ1-6,TRBV20-1,NA,TGCAGTGCTAGAGTCGGGCAGGGTTATAATTCACCCCTCCACTTT,CSARVGQGYNSPLHF
many,TRBJ1-3,TRBV4-2,NA,TGTGCCAGCAGCCAAGAGACTGGAAACACCATATATTTT,CASSQETGNTIYF
once,TRBJ2-5,TRBV20-1,NA,TGCAGTGCTAGAGATCTCACGGGACGGGTAGAGACCCAGTACTTC,CSARDLTGRVETQYF
few,TRBJ1-2,TRBV7-9,TRBD1,TGTGCCAGCAGCACACTTCAGGGGGCCGTCGCTGGCTACACCTTC,CASSTLQGAVAGYTF
once,TRBJ2-3,TRBV6-2/TRBV6-3,NA,TGTGCCAGCAGTCTGTGGGCTTTAAACACAGATACGCAGTATTTT,CASSLWALNTDTQYF
few,TRBJ2-5,TRBV10-3,TRBD2,TGTGCCATCAGTAGGTCCGCCGGGACTACCCCAAAAGAGACCCAGTACTTC,CAISRSAGTTPKETQYF
few,TRBJ1-5,TRBV12-3/TRBV12-4,TRBD1,TGTGCCAGCAGGTTGGGACAGAGCAATCAGCCCCAGCATTTT,CASRLGQSNQPQHF
NA,TRBJ2-3,TRBV28,TRBD1,TGTGCCAGCGGACAGGGAGGCACAGATACGCAGTATTTT,CASGQGGTDTQYF
few,TRBJ1-1,TRBV12-3/TRBV12-4,NA,TGTGCCAGCGGATGGGGGAGCACTGAAGCTTTCTTT,CASGWGSTEAFF
NA,TRBJ2-3,TRBV19,NA,TGTGCCAGTAGTATGGCCGGCTCAGATACGCAGTATTTT,CASSMAGSDTQYF
NA,TRBJ2-1,TRBV2,NA,TGTGCCAGCACTCTTTCTGGCTCGGTTGAGCAGTTCTTC,CASTLSGSVEQFF
NA,TRBJ2-1,TRBV5-1,TRBD2,TGCGCCAGCAACAGACTAGCGGGGGACCTTGAGCAGTTCTTC,CASNRLAGDLEQFF
NA,TRBJ1-1,TRBV11-3,TRBD1,TGTGCCAGCAGCTGGGACAGGGCTGAAGCTTTCTTT,CASSWDRAEAFF
many,TRBJ2-1,TRBV21-1,NA,TGTGCCAGCAGCCCTTGGACTAGCGGGAGACAAAATGAGCAGTTCTTC,CASSPWTSGRQNEQFF
NA,TRBJ2-1,TRBV28,TRBD2,TGTGCCAGCAGCTGGACTAGCGGGACCTACAATGAGCAGTTCTTC,CASSWTSGTYNEQFF
NA,TRBJ2-1,TRBV10-2,TRBD2,TGCGCCAGCACCTCGGGACTAGCGGGCGGCAATGAGCAGTTCTTC,CASTSGLAGGNEQFF